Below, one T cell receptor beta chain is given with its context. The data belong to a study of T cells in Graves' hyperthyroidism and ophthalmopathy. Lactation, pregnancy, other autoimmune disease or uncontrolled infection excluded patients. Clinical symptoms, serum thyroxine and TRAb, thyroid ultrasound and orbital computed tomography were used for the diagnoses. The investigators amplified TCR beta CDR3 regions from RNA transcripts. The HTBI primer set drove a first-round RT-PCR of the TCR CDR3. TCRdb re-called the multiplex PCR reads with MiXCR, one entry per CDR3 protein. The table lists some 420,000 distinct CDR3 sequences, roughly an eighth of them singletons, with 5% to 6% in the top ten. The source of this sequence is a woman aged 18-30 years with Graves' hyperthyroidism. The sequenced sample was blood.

CDR3 in amino acids: CASSQEGTGFYEQYF. The CDR3 nucleotides are TGTGCCAGCAGCCAAGAGGGGACAGGGTTCTACGAGCAGTACTTC. This rearrangement joins TRBV4-2 to TRBJ2-7; 9 nucleotides align to TRBD1. V shed 0 bases and J 3 bases; nucleotides not matched to a gene: 3. Germline loops: CDR1 LGHNA, CDR2 YNFKEQ. The CDR3 runs to 15 residues.